This T cell receptor beta chain came from a study of Graves' ophthalmopathy and Graves' hyperthyroidism. Study results and limitations: Clonotypes were expanded in thyroid at above 0.001 frequency, and most also appeared in blood.

The V end lost 2 bases, the J end lost 7 bases, and 14 bases lay between the germline ends. The germline gives CDR1 LGHNA, CDR2 YSLEER. This CDR3 comprises 15 residues. With respect to this clonotype: The target antigen is unknown.

Every ophthalmopathy donor presented moderate-to-severe activity, CAS ≥3, NOSPECS ≥4 and duration under 3 months. Amplification from RNA transcripts yielded the TCR beta CDR3 regions. Scientists carried out first-round RT-PCR using HTBI primers and then a second-round multiplex PCR. MiXCR was run by TCRdb on the multiplex PCR reads, yielding one entry per CDR3 protein. This table has 650,000 to 900,000 distinct CDR3 sequences, roughly 40% appearing once. The sample taken for sequencing was peripheral blood. The gene calls are TRBV4-3 and TRBJ1-4; no clear D. The sequence was obtained from an adult man with Graves' ophthalmopathy. This CDR3 reads CASSQLWRTREKLFF. CDR3 nucleotide sequence: TGCGCCAGCAGCCAACTTTGGAGGACCCGTGAAAAACTGTTTTTT.